Listed here is a single TCR beta chain. This entry is derived from a study of control samples from healthy donors and cancer patients. The table came from immunoSEQ multiplex PCR; TCRdb's copy has only in-frame clones and leaves some out. Here the sample spans some 140,000 clones, just under 95% being singletons. The ends lost 5 bases at V and 4 bases at J; junction bases unmatched: 2. CDR3 length: 12 amino acids. The germline V gene encodes CDR1 GTSNPN and CDR2 SVGIG (reference sequence). The chain is built from TRBV30 and TRBJ2-1; 7 bases fit TRBD1. Input material: blood. The clonotype originates from a man aged 40-49 years in good health. The CDR3 region has the DNA TGTGCCTGGGACAGGGCATACAATGAGCAGTTCTTC. The encoded protein is CAWDRAYNEQFF.